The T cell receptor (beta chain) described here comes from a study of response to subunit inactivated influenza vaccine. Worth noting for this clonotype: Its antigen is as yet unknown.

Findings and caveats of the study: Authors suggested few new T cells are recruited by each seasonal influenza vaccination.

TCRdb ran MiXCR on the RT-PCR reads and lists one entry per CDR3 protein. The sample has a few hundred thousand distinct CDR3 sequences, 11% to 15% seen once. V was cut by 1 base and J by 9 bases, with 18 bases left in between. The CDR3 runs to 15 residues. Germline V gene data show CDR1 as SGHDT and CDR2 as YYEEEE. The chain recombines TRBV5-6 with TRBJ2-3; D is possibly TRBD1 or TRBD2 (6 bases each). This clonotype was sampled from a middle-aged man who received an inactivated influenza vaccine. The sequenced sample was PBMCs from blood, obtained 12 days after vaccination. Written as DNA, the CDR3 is TGTGCCAGCAGCTTGCGGCTAGGGGGGAAGGAGACGCAGTATTTT. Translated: CASSLRLGGKETQYF.